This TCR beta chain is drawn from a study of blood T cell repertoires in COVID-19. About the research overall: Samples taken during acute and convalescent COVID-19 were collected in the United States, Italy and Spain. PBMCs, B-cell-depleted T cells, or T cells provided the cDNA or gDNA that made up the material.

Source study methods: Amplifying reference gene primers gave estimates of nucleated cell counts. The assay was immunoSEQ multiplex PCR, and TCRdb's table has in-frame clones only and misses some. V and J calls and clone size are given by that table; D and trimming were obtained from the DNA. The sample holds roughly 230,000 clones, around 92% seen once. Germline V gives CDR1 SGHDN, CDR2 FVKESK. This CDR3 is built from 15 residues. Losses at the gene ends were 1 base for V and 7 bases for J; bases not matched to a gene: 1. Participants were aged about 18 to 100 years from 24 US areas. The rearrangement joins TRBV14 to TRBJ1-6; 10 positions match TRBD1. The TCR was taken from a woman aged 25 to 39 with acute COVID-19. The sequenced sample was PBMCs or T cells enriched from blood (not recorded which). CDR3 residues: CASSQVGQGNSPLHF. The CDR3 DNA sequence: TGTGCCAGCAGCCAAGTGGGACAGGGGAATTCACCCCTCCACTTT.